This T cell receptor beta chain was profiled in a study of blood T cells in healthy people across ages (dated by TCRdb to the mid-2010s). At the level of the whole study: In model experiments, roughly one uniquely barcoded TCR beta cDNA molecule per two T cells was captured by template switching. To avoid experimental bias, donors of different ages were distributed randomly across sequencing lanes. The study analyzed two additional independent replicas of 1 million unique cDNA reads from the same blood draw for two donors, one aged 18 to 30 and one aged 80 or older. Four age groups were formed from the donors: young (average roughly 15 years), middle-aged (approximately 39), aged (roughly 59) and long-lived (more than 75). Using deep sequencing normalized with unique cDNA molecular identifiers, the study measured how TCR beta repertoire diversity changes with age.

Findings and caveats that apply to the study as a whole: Bulk unsorted PBMC profiling prevented conclusive comparison of naive and antigen-experienced compartments. A strong correlation was found between observed TCR beta diversity and the percentage of naive T cells measured by flow cytometry. Estimates of total diversity from one million sequenced T cells were regarded as lower bounds and underestimates. As age increased, observed TCR beta diversity per million T cells dropped in a roughly linear way, and a significant reduction was already evident by age about 40. Because the CMV infection status of the donors was unknown, age-related changes in expanded clonotypes may potentially have been confounded. Compared with the aged group, more naive CD4+ T cells, fewer expanded clones and increased TCR diversity were shown by the long-lived group, suggesting age selection.

Library preparation used 5' RACE. TCRdb names Illumina HiSeq 2500 as the instrument used. A second roughly 6 to 11 cycle PCR used a sample-barcoded 5' primer and a J-beta primer mix. A unique molecular identifier was introduced onto each TCR beta cDNA molecule by a template-switch 5' adaptor carrying 12 random nucleotides. At least 3 million CDR3-containing paired-end reads were obtained from each sample. The Mint cDNA synthesis kit, primed by a TRBC-specific oligonucleotide, was used to synthesize first-strand cDNA from all RNA. Following uracil-DNA glycosylase treatment, all cDNA underwent a first 18-cycle PCR with the universal primers M1SS and BC2_uni_R. The paper's data handling went like this. For normalization, 1 million high-quality reads were randomly selected from each sample, with every read carrying a distinct molecular identifier. Reads sharing molecular identifiers were discarded rather than binned into consensus sequences. MiTCR, with a Q25 quality threshold and the strictest error-elimination algorithm, was used for CDR3 identification, clonotype clustering and error correction. A nonparametric unseen species model with Euler transformation was used to estimate lower-bound total TCR beta diversity. TCRdb redid the processing of the public reads, applying fastp at Q25 and MiXCR, and retained in-frame beta chains. Rows with a matching CDR3 protein are joined into one entry that keeps the most common DNA and genes. These V and J calls originate from TCRdb's pipeline instead of the authors' own analysis. Within this sample are about 1.4 million distinct CDR3 sequences, with approximately 63% of them counted one time only. The ten largest account for 6.7% of the sample.

This clonotype was detected a few times. Its specific antigen is unknown. Per-nucleotide qualities are absent, and no much larger clonotype sits a single base away. Systemically healthy Caucasian individuals from Russia, some 38 in total and aged about 6 to 100 years, were included as donors. Roughly 9 milliliters of peripheral blood were drawn from each donor into EDTA-treated Vacutainer tubes. PBMCs were isolated by Ficoll-Paque density-gradient centrifugation, with at least 6 million obtained per sample. Trizol reagent was used to extract total RNA from PBMCs, with at least 6 micrograms per sample. The percentages of naive CD45RAhigh/CD27high T cells were determined by flow cytometry on a PBMC aliquot from every donor. Counted from cysteine to phenylalanine, this CDR3 has 13 amino acids. Just CDR3 DNA is preserved here, 39 bases in frame from base 1. Taken from the germline V gene, the CDR1 and CDR2 loops are SGHTA and FQGNSA. V gives up 5 bases and J gives up 3 bases, and the segment between their germline ends measures 10 bases.

This TCR came from a man aged 18 to 30 in good health. The rearranged segments are TRBV7-2 and TRBJ1-2; too little of a D gene remains to name it. Sequencing input: blood. CDR3 sequence: CASSPYGDYGYTF. The sequenced DNA is TGTGCCAGCAGCCCCTACGGCGACTATGGCTACACCTTC.